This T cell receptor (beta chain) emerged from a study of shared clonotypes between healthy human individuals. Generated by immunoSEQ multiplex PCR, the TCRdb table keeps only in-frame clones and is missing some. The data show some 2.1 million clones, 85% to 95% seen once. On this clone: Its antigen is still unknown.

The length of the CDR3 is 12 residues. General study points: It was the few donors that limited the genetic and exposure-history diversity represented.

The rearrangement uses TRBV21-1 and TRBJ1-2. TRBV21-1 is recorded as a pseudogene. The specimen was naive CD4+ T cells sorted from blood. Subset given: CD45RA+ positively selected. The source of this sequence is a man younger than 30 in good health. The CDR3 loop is CTGARGNYGYTF. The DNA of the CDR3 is TGTACGGGGGCGCGGGGAAACTATGGCTACACCTTC.